This TCR beta chain was retrieved from a study of cytomegalovirus exposure and HLA in healthy donors (dated by TCRdb to about 2017). At the level of the whole study: According to an earlier analysis of 450 to 650 of the donors, some 180 million T cells yielded roughly 110 million unique TCR beta sequences and about 300 Gb of sequence data. Approximately 310 gigabases of sequencing data and about 92 million unique TCR sequences made up an early release that covered nearly 650 HLA-typed donors. The genetic ancestry cluster associated with self-reported Caucasian donors included roughly 84% of the roughly 400 genotyped donors. The study aimed to test whether signatures of past pathogen exposure could be identified by cataloging public T cell receptors. The study profiled the T cell repertoires of about 640 subjects by immunosequencing and related them to cytomegalovirus serostatus. Besides the first cohort of approximately 670 subjects, a separate validation cohort made up of roughly 130 different subjects was used. High-throughput TCR immunosequencing, statistical association of individual TCRs with disease status, and machine learning were combined to predict cytomegalovirus infection status. A later analysis re-analyzed previously published TCR beta repertoires from 666 donors and added high-resolution HLA genotyping to study TCR occurrence patterns. Rather than using new phenotypic data, the later analysis identified candidate immune exposures from TCR beta sequences and from how often those sequences occurred across donors. To decide whether each TCR beta V gene segment behaved as functional or pseudogenic, an earlier analysis of fewer than 750 of the donors relied on high-throughput TCR beta sequencing. Alongside the repertoire data, information on donor age, sex, ethnicity and CMV serostatus was compiled. A later genetic analysis used genome-wide SNP genotypes for 398 of the 666 donors, treating that subset as a discovery cohort. All discovery cohort repertoires had been generated on a single sequencing platform. Class I and class II HLA loci were covered by the typing at four-digit resolution. Typing coverage differed by locus: A, B, C, DRB1 and DQB1 were typed in roughly 629-630 donors, DQA1 in about 500, DPA1 in 600 to 610, and DPB1 in 400 to 480. A few DR-DQ haplotypes were treated as single units for association and clustering because of strong linkage in the cohort. On average, around 240,000 unique TCR beta nucleotide sequences were sequenced per donor among 398 genotyped donors of the cohort, with 15% to 20% of those sequences being non-productive.

The library was produced with the immunoSEQ multiplex PCR assay. For the multiplex PCR, a mixture combining 60 forward primers for TCR Vbeta segments and 13 reverse primers for TCR Jbeta segments was used. The CDR3 region of rearranged TCR beta genes was amplified from genomic DNA by a multiplex PCR assay. On the Illumina HiSeq System, the amplified TCR beta libraries were sequenced as 87-base-pair reads. The paper's data handling went like this. Across the 500 to 850 repertoires, a later analysis counted 80 million or so unique TCR beta chains, about 10 million of which were shared by at least two donors. Raw reads were error-corrected and collapsed into unique sequences by a nearest-neighbor algorithm in which closely related sequences were merged to remove PCR and sequencing errors. Alignment of CDR3 sequences to IMGT reference sequences was used to assign V, D and J gene segments. For a sequence to be retained, at least a six-nucleotide match to both a V gene segment and a J gene segment was required. Rearrangements were called productive when the CDR3 lacked stop codons and stayed in frame with V and J; all others were non-productive. CDR3 was defined according to IMGT convention as the region running from the second conserved V-encoded cysteine to the conserved J-encoded phenylalanine. In an earlier analysis of approximately 500 of the donors, sequences lacking an unambiguous match to a single V gene segment were excluded. In an earlier analysis of approximately 500 of the donors, a V segment was called functional when productive rearrangements were above 56.7%, and segregating when the standard deviation between donors exceeded 5%. A statistical classification framework was built to diagnose cytomegalovirus status from the catalog of TCR beta chain sequences. In a later analysis, V and J genes were assigned by comparing TCR nucleotide sequences against IMGT/GENE-DB human TR gene sequences. The TCRdist pipeline was used in a later analysis to assign CDR3 sequences and most-parsimonious VDJ recombination scenarios. In a later analysis, each TCR beta chain was defined by its CDR3 amino acid sequence together with its V-gene family, and reads without a unique V-gene family were excluded. As a way to deal with suspected cross-contamination and a sequencing artifact, a later analysis dropped approximately 570 nucleotide sequences that were highly shared and had low generation probability. A later analysis calculated a clonal expansion index for each public chain from normalized within-repertoire ranks of inferred template counts. In a later analysis, generation probabilities were computed using a VDJ recombination model fitted to out-of-frame rearrangements, and the results were checked against IGoR. Hypergeometric tests were used in a later analysis to score TCR-TCR, TCR-HLA and TCR-CMV co-occurrence, with a repertoire-size bias correction applied to the TCR pairs. A later analysis estimated false discovery rates by permuting HLA or CMV assignments 20 times. In a later analysis, co-occurring TCRs were grouped using DBSCAN, with TCRdist sequence similarity added in when clustering inside HLA-allele-positive subsets. Co-occurrence clustering excluded repertoires with fewer than 30,000 or more than 120,000 public chains, plus five with anomalous nucleotide sharing. The table comes from immuneACCESS by way of TCRdb, which keeps in-frame sequences with V and J called. Part of the clones is missing from these tables; in studies checked, under half for an unresolved V gene and the rest for unknown reasons. The V and J calls and clone size are taken from that table; D and trimming were inferred from the DNA. This sample lists 200,000 to 250,000 clones; approximately 81% were detected once. About 1.2% of the sample is held by the ten biggest clonotypes.

Overall study outcomes, separate from this receptor: A later genetic analysis associated a missense DCLRE1C variant with V-gene and J-gene trimming of TCR beta chains, and an independent cohort replicated the association. The sequencing pipeline was judged likely to have produced a cluster of highly shared sequence variants as a technical artifact. In a later analysis, HLA-associated TCR beta chains showed more clonal expansion and lower generation probabilities than non-associated chains that were equally common. Because the 87-base-pair reads could not distinguish some IMGT-functional V segments, including TRBV6-2 and TRBV6-3, those segments were excluded. Most CMV-associated TCR beta chains appeared to be HLA-restricted in a later analysis, and the HLA associations seemed to be driven largely by CMV exposure. A later analysis found that TCR association rates varied across HLA loci, with DRB1 alleles showing the most associated TCRs and HLA-C alleles the fewest. Compared with the approximately 700-donor mean, donors in an Asian-associated ancestry cluster had fewer N-insertions in productive TCRs, according to a later genetic analysis. A further reported finding was that TCR beta sequences accurately predicted the HLA-A and HLA-B alleles for most subjects in the first cohort. A later analysis associated 17,000 or so TCR beta sequences with specific HLA alleles at a false discovery rate of 0.05. Roughly uniform sequencing depth across donors was assumed in presence/absence analyses, although this assumption may not hold. According to the authors, the approach could potentially be generalized to other disease states and immunological phenotypes. Assigning TCR associations to individual alleles was difficult when HLA alleles, especially DR and DQ, strongly co-occurred. Correlated functional status among segregating V segments might be attributable to linkage disequilibrium, but an unknown experimental factor could not be ruled out. In the study, some 180 TCR beta chains were listed as associated with cytomegalovirus. The classifier was reported to diagnose cytomegalovirus status with high specificity and sensitivity in both the original cohort and the validation cohort. Around 16 rarely observed V segments, including chromosome 9 orphons, were excluded from the earlier analysis of several hundred of the donors because counts were too low. In a later analysis, several top co-occurrence clusters were reported to appear linked to parvovirus B19, influenza, CMV and Epstein-Barr virus. For the cohort, immune exposure information was limited to CMV serostatus. In an earlier analysis of about 540 of the donors, most TCR beta V segments were observed in productive rearrangements about 90% or about 30% of the time, broadly matching IMGT annotations. In this cohort, only TCR beta chains were sequenced, and detectable features were limited by the absence of alpha or paired-chain data. In vitro tests confirmed that a few of the cytomegalovirus-associated TCR beta chains recognize cytomegalovirus antigens. While some public TCRs were present in many individuals, most TCR sequences turned up only very rarely across donors. HLA typing was unavailable for some donors at each locus, so association tests used only the typed subset.

Notes on this clone: Its antigen specificity is not known. Within one base of it there is no much larger clone, and no base qualities were kept.

The cohort was made up of approximately 670 healthy bone marrow donors. At the time of sampling, every cohort member was nominally healthy, though immune exposures that went unrecorded were likely present. CMV serostatus was positive for about 270 and negative for about half of the roughly 700 cohort members, and was not recorded for this donor. Every donor gave a peripheral blood sample, and the peripheral blood mononuclear cells from that sample were used for TCR beta sequencing. The Qiagen DNeasy Blood Extraction Kit was used to extract genomic DNA from the blood cell samples. Clipping removes 1 base from V and 1 base from J, with 5 as the unmatched junction base count. The germline V gene (reference sequence) gives CDR1 as SGHNT and CDR2 as YYREEE. The CDR3 covers 16 residues, taking in both the cysteine and the phenylalanine. CDR3 DNA only is kept here, 48 bases in frame from base 1.

Sequencing input: PBMCs. The chain couples TRBV5-4 to TRBJ2-7; TRBD2 aligns with 10 central bases. The TCR sequence derives from a human donor in good health. Here is the DNA: TGTGCCAGCAGCTTGCCTAGCGGGAGTCGGTCCTACGAGCAGTACTTC. This sequence encodes CASSLPSGSRSYEQYF.